The entry below gives a single T cell receptor (beta chain) sequence along with its context. This sample was included in a study of cytomegalovirus exposure and HLA in healthy donors. PCR amplification relied on 60 Vbeta primers (plus 13 Jbeta primers). Method: immunoSEQ multiplex PCR; TCRdb's copy keeps in-frame clones and lacks some. The sample carries under 250,000 clones, around 80% recorded once. Germline CDR1 is SGHRS and CDR2 is YFSETQ. Trimming at V came to 2 bases and at J to 7 bases, leaving 15 bases not matched to a gene. The CDR3 has 18 residues. The TCR comes from a man in his fifties or sixties in good health and CMV-seronegative. The sample was PBMCs. V and J are TRBV5-1 and TRBJ2-1, with 10 bases aligning to TRBD2. The chain's CDR3 is CASSLTVASGSFVNEQFF. The DNA for the CDR3 is TGCGCCAGCAGCTTAACGGTGGCTAGCGGGAGTTTTGTGAATGAGCAGTTCTTC.